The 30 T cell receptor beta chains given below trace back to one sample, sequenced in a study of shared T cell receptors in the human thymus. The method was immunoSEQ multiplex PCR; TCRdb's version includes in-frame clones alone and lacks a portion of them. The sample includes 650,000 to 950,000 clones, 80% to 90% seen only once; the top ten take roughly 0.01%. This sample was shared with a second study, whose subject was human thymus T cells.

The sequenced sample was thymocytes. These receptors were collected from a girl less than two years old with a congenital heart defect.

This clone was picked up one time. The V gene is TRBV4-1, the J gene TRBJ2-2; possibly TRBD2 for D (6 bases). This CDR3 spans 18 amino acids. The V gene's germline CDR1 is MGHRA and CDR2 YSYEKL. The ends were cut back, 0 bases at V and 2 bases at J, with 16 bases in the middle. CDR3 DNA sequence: TGCGCCAGCAGCCAAGATCGAGCGCTAGCGCGAAACACCGGGGAGCTGTTTTTT. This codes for CASSQDRALARNTGELFF.

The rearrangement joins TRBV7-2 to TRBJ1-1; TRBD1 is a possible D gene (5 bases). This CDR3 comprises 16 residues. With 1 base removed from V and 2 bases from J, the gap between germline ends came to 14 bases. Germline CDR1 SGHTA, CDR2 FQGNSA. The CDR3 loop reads CASSLEGGGGNTEAFF. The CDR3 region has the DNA TGTGCCAGCAGCTTAGAGGGCGGGGGAGGTAACACTGAAGCTTTCTTT.

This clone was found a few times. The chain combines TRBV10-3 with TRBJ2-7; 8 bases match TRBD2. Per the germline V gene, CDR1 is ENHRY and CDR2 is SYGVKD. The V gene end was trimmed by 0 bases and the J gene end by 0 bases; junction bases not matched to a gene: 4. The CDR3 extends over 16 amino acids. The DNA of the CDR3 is TGTGCCATCAGTGAGTCCGGCGGGGGGAGCTCCTACGAGCAGTACTTC. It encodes CAISESGGGSSYEQYF.

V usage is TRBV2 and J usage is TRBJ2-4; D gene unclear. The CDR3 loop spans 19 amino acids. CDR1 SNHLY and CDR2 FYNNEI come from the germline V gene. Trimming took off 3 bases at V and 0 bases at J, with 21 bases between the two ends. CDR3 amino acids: CASSEGPFLYLLAKNIQYF. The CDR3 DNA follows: TGTGCCAGCAGTGAGGGCCCTTTCCTGTACCTGTTAGCCAAAAACATTCAGTACTTC. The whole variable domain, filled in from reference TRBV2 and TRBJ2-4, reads EPEVTQTPSHQVTQMGQEVILRCVPISNHLYFYWYRQILGQKVEFLVSFYNNEISEKSEIFDDQFSVERPDGSNFTLKIRSTKLEDSAMYFCASSEGPFLYLLAKNIQYFGAGTRLSVL.

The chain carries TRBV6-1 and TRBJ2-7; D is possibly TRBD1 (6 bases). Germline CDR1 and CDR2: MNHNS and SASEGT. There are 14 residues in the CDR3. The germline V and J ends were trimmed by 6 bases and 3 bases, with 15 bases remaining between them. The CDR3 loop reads CASRLIPDSYEQYF. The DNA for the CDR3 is TGTGCCAGCAGGCTCATACCGGACAGCTACGAGCAGTACTTC.

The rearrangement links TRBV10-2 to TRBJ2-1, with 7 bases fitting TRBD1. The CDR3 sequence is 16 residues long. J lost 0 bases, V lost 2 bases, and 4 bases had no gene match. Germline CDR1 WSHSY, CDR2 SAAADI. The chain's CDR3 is CASSEDRESSYNEQFF. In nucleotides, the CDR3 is TGCGCCAGCAGTGAGGACAGGGAGAGCTCCTACAATGAGCAGTTCTTC.

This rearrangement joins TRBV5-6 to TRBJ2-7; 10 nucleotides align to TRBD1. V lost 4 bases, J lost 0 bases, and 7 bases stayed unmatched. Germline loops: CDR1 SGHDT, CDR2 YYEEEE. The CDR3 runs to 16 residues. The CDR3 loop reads CASSHPRDRGSYEQYF. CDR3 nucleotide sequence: TGTGCCAGCAGCCACCCGCGGGACAGGGGCTCCTACGAGCAGTACTTC.

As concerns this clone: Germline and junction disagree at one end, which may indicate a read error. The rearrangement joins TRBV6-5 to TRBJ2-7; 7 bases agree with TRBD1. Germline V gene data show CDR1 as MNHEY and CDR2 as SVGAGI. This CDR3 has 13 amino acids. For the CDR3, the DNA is TGTGCCAGCAGTGCGAGGGGGCCCTACGGGCAGTACTTC. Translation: CASSARGPYGQYF.

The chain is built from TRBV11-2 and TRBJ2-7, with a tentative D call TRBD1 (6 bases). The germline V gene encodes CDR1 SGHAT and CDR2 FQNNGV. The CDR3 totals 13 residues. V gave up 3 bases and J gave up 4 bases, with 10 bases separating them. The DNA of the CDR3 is TGTGCCAGCAGCTTCCCGGACAGTTACGAGCAGTACTTC. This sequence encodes CASSFPDSYEQYF.

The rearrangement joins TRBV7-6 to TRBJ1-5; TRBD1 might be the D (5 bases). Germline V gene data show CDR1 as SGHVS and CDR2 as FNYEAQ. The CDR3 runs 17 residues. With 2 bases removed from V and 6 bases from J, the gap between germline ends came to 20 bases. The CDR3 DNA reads TGTGCCAGCAGCTTACAAGCCTTTGGGGCGTTAAGTCAGCCCCAGCATTTT. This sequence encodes CASSLQAFGALSQPQHF.

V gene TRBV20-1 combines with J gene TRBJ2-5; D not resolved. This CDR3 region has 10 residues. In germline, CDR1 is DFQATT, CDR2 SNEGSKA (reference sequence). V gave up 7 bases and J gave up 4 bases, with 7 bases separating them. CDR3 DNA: TGCAGTGGCGAATCAGAGACCCAGTACTTC. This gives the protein CSGESETQYF.

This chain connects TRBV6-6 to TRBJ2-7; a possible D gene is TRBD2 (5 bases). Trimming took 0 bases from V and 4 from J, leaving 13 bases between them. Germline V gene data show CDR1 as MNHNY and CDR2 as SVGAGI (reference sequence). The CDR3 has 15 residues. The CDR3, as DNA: TGTGCCAGCAGTTACTCGAGGGAGACCTTTTACGAGCAGTACTTC. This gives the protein CASSYSRETFYEQYF.

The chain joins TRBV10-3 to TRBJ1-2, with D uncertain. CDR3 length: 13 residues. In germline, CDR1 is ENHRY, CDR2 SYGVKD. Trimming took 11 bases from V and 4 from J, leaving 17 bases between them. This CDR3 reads CAAHHGHSYGYTF. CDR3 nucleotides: TGTGCCGCACACCATGGGCACAGCTATGGCTACACCTTC.

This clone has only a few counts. The chain's CDR3 is CASSEAFGQGARGSFYSGANVLTF. The CDR3 region has the DNA TGTGCCAGCAGTGAAGCCTTTGGACAGGGGGCGCGGGGCTCCTTTTACTCTGGGGCCAACGTCCTGACTTTC. The V gene is TRBV6-1, the J gene TRBJ2-6; TRBD1 matches at 11 bases. The CDR3 runs to 24 residues. The germline V gene has CDR1 MNHNS and CDR2 SASEGT. V lost 0 bases, J lost 0 bases, and 19 bases stayed unmatched.

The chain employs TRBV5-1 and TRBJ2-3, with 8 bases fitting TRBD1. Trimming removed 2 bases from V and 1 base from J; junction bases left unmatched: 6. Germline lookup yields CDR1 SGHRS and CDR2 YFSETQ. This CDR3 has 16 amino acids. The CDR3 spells CASSFQGQAGTDTQYF. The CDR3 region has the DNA TGCGCCAGCAGCTTTCAGGGACAGGCAGGCACAGATACGCAGTATTTT. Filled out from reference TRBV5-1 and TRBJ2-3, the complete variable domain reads KAGVTQTPRYLIKTRGQQVTLSCSPISGHRSVSWYQQTPGQGLQFLFEYFSETQRNKGNFPGRFSGRQFSNSRSEMNVSTLELGDSALYLCASSFQGQAGTDTQYFGPGTRLTVL.

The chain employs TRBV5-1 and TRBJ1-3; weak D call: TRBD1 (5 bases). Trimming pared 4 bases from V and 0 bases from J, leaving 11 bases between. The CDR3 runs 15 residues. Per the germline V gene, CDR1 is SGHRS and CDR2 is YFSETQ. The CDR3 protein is CASSHDRYSGNTIYF. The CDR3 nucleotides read TGCGCCAGCAGCCACGACAGATACTCTGGAAACACCATATATTTT. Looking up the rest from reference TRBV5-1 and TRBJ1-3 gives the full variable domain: KAGVTQTPRYLIKTRGQQVTLSCSPISGHRSVSWYQQTPGQGLQFLFEYFSETQRNKGNFPGRFSGRQFSNSRSEMNVSTLELGDSALYLCASSHDRYSGNTIYFGEGSWLTVV.

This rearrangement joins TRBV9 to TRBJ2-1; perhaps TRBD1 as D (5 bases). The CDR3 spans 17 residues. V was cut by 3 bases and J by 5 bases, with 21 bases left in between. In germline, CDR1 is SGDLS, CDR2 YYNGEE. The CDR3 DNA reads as TGTGCCAGCAGCGGACAGTTGGAAGTGGCTGTTAACAATGAGCAGTTCTTC. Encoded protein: CASSGQLEVAVNNEQFF.

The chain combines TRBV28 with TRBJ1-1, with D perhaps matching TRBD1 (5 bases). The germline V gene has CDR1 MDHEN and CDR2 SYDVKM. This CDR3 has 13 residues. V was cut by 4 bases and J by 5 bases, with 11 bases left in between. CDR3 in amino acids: CASSSGLGTEAFF. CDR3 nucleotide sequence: TGTGCCAGCAGTTCAGGGCTGGGGACTGAAGCTTTCTTT.

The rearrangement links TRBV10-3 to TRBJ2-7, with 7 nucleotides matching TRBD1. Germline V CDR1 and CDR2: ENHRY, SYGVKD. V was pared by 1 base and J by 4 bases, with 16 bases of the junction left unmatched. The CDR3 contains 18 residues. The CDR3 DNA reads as TGTGCCATCAGTGAGTACCCCCGCCCCGGACAGGAAAAGTACGAGCAGTACTTC. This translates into CAISEYPRPGQEKYEQYF.

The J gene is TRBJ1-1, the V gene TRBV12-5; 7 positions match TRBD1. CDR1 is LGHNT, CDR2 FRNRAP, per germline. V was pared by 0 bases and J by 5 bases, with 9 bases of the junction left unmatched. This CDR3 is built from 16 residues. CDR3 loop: CASGLVVGQGGTEAFF. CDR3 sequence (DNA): TGTGCTAGTGGTTTGGTAGTCGGCCAGGGGGGTACTGAAGCTTTCTTT.

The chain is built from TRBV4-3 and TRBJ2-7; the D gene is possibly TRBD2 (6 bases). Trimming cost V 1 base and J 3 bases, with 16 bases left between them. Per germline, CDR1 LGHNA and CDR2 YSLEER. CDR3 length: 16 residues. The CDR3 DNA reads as TGCGCCAGCAGCCAAGTTCCTATGACCGGGAGCTACGAGCAGTACTTC. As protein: CASSQVPMTGSYEQYF.

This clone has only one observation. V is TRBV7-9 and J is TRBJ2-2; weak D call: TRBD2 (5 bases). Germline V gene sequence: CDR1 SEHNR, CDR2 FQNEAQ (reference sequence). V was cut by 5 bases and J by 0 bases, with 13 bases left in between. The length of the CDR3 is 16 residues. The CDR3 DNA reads TGTGCCAGCAGCCTACGGTGGGGAGCGAACACCGGGGAGCTGTTTTTT. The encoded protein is CASSLRWGANTGELFF.

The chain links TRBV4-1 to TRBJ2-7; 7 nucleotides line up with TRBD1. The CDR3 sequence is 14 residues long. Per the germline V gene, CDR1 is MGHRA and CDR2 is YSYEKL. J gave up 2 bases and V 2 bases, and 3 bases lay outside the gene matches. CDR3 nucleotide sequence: TGCGCCAGCAGCCAACCGGGACAGACCTACGAGCAGTACTTC. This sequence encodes CASSQPGQTYEQYF.

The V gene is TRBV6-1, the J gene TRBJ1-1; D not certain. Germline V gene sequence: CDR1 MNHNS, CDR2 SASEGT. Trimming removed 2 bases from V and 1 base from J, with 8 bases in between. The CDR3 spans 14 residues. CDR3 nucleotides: TGTGCCAGCAGTGAACTAGGAAAGAACACTGAAGCTTTCTTT. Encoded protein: CASSELGKNTEAFF.

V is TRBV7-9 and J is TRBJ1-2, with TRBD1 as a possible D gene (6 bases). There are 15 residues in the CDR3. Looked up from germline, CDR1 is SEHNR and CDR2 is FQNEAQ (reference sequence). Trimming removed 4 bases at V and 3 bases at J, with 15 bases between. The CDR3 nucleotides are TGTGCCAGCAGCTCCGGGGGGCACAGGGACTATGGCTACACCTTC. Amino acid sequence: CASSSGGHRDYGYTF.

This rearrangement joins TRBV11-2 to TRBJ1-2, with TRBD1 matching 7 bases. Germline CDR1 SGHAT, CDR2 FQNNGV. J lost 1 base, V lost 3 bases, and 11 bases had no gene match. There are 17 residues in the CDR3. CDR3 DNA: TGTGCCAGCAGCTTTTATGGCGGGACAGACTTTAACTATGGCTACACCTTC. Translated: CASSFYGGTDFNYGYTF.

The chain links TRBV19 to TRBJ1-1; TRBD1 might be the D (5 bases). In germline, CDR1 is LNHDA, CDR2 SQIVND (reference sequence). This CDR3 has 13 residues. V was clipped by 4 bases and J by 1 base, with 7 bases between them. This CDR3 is CASSSTGNTEAFF. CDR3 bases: TGTGCCAGTAGTAGTACAGGGAACACTGAAGCTTTCTTT.

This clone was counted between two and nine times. In nucleotides, the CDR3 is TGCGCCAGCAGCCAAGACGAGGAGGACAGGGAAGGGAGGGAGCAGTTCTTC. This translates into CASSQDEEDREGREQFF. The chain employs TRBV4-3 and TRBJ2-1, with TRBD1 matching 8 bases. V was pared by 0 bases and J by 10 bases, with 14 bases of the junction left unmatched. Germline CDR1 is LGHNA and CDR2 is YSLEER. This CDR3 has 17 residues.

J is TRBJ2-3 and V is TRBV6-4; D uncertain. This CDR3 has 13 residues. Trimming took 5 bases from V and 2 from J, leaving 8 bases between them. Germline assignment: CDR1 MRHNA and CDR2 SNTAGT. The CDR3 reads CASSISFTDTQYF. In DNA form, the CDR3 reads TGTGCCAGCAGTATCTCGTTCACAGATACGCAGTATTTT.

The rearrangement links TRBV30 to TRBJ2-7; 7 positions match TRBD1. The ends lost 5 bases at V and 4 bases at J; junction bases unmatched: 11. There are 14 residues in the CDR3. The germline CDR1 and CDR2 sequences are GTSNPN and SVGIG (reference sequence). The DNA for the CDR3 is TGTGCCTGGGCCATTCAGGGGGTTGGTTACGAGCAGTACTTC. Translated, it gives CAWAIQGVGYEQYF.